The TCR beta chain under discussion was sequenced for a study of radiotherapy plus CTLA-4 blockade in lung cancer. The CDR3 extends over 17 amino acids. The germline CDR1 and CDR2 sequences are MNHEY and SMNVEV (reference sequence). V lost 6 bases, J lost 0 bases, and 8 bases stayed unmatched. Profiled with immunoSEQ multiplex PCR; TCRdb holds only in-frame clones, not every one. The top ten clones hold about 4% of a sample with more than 55,000 clones, 70% to 85% of them seen once. The TCR originated in a human donor with non-small cell lung cancer who had a partial response to radiotherapy plus ipilimumab. The sample was peripheral blood, taken from a patient treated with radiotherapy plus ipilimumab. The chain carries TRBV27 and TRBJ1-5; 10 positions match TRBD1. CDR3 residues: CASSRGQGSNSNQPQHF. For the CDR3, the DNA is TGTGCCAGCAGCCGGGGACAGGGGTCTAATAGCAATCAGCCCCAGCATTTT.